The clone carrying this T cell receptor beta chain showed up many times. Antigen unknown. Sequencing was performed with immunoSEQ multiplex PCR; in TCRdb, only in-frame clones are kept and a portion is missing. The repertoire consists of about 1,800 clones, none detected only once. The entry originates in a study of T cells after posttransplantation cyclophosphamide. Study outcomes and limitations: TRB overlap between skin or GI tissue T cells and blood was limited. After PTCy, TRB diversity resembled that of CNI/methotrexate controls.

A marrow graft followed busulfan-fludarabine conditioning, with cyclophosphamide on days +3 and +4. Here the sequenced sample was PBMCs, taken 32 days after allogeneic stem cell transplant with posttransplant cyclophosphamide. The TCR comes from a female patient aged 35-55 years who received an allogeneic stem cell transplant from a related donor, was CMV-positive, and had no GVHD. These T cells may partly come from the graft donor.

The CDR3, as DNA: TGTGCCAGCAGCTTAGGAGACAGGGTCAATCAGCCCCAGCATTTT. Translation: CASSLGDRVNQPQHF. The chain has TRBV11-2 and TRBJ1-5; 7 bases agree with TRBD1. The CDR3 consists of 15 residues. Germline loops: CDR1 SGHAT, CDR2 FQNNGV. V lost 1 base, J lost 3 bases, and 3 bases stayed unmatched.